The entry that follows covers one T cell receptor (beta chain) sequence. This specimen comes from a study of identical twins. V lost 3 bases to trimming and J lost 0 bases; unmatched junction nucleotides: 4. The CDR3 is made up of 16 amino acids. CDR1 is KGHDR, CDR2 SFDVKD, per germline. TCRdb analysed the 5' RACE reads with MiXCR anew, one entry per CDR3 protein. The table includes 500,000 to 650,000 distinct CDR3 sequences, 20% to 25% detected once. The data were also submitted as part of a second study, on yellow fever vaccine responses in identical twins.

This TCR derives from a woman aged 18 to 35 in good health. The sample comprised CD4+ T cells sorted from blood. This chain links TRBV24-1 with TRBJ2-1; 7 nucleotides agree with TRBD1. The CDR3 sequence: CATSDGQVSSYNEQFF. The CDR3, as DNA: TGTGCCACCAGTGATGGACAGGTCAGCTCCTACAATGAGCAGTTCTTC.